This T cell receptor (beta chain) was captured in a study of T cell responses to AZD1222 COVID-19 vaccine. Some clones are missing from TCRdb's copy, which holds only in-frame ones; the method was immunoSEQ multiplex PCR. The sample has 120,000 or so clones, about 85% seen once. The sequence was collected from an adult in good health. This sample comprised peripheral blood, obtained on day 0 of AZD1222 vaccination.

This CDR3 reads CATSRGVREKLFF. In DNA form, the CDR3 reads TGTGCAACCTCCAGGGGGGTGCGCGAAAAACTGTTTTTT. This chain connects TRBV12-5 to TRBJ1-4; 7 bases are a match to TRBD1. This CDR3 has 13 residues. Germline V gene lookup returns CDR1 LGHNT and CDR2 FRNRAP.